The source of this TCR beta chain is a study of blood T cell repertoires in COVID-19. TCRdb's copy holds only in-frame clones and misses some; the assay was immunoSEQ multiplex PCR. The sample contains about 60,000 clones, 85% of which appear only once. CDR1 SEHNR and CDR2 FQNEAQ come from the germline V gene (reference sequence). Trimming took off 2 bases at V and 4 bases at J, with 8 bases between the two ends. This CDR3 has 14 residues. The chain uses TRBV7-9 and TRBJ2-2; no definite D call. The specimen sequenced was peripheral blood. The source is a human donor in a cohort sampled during active COVID-19. The CDR3 is CASSLLLLTGELFF. In nucleotides, the CDR3 is TGTGCCAGCAGCTTATTACTGCTCACCGGGGAGCTGTTTTTT.